The present entry profiles one T cell receptor (beta chain) with its context. The antigen is not known. This sample is part of a study of shared clonotypes between healthy human individuals. Findings and limits, study-wide: Owing to a small donor count, the genetic and exposure-history diversity represented was limited.

CDR3 length equals 15 residues. Trimming at V came to 6 bases and at J to 7 bases, leaving 8 bases not matched to a gene. Germline CDR1 MNHEY, CDR2 SMNVEV (reference sequence). Naive CD8 cells comprised CD45RO-negative, CCR7-positively selected cells, excluding terminally differentiated effector memory CD45RA+ cells. Profiling relied on immunoSEQ multiplex PCR, and the TCRdb table lists in-frame clones only, not all of them. The sample yields about 2 million clones, just under 95% seen once. The sequenced sample consisted of naive CD8+ T cells sorted from blood. The genes are TRBV27 and TRBJ1-4; TRBD1 agrees at 10 bases. The receptor comes from a young man in good health. In DNA form, the CDR3 reads TGTGCCAGCAGGGGCGTCGGGACAGGGGTTGAAAAACTGTTTTTT. Protein sequence: CASRGVGTGVEKLFF.